Listed below are T cell receptor beta chains from one sample, sequenced in a study of technical replicates of blood from a few donors. The assay was immunoSEQ multiplex PCR, and TCRdb's table has in-frame clones only and misses some. Of approximately 84,000 clones in the sample, roughly 98% were seen once. The sample comprised T cells isolated from PBMCs. The receptors originated from a human donor in good health. Each CDR3 is given with its conserved first and last residue. D genes are given only for firm matches. Expanded clones get a size class; other rows say once, few or many, or leave the size out.

size	V	D	J	CDR3	DNA
once	TRBV28	NA	TRBJ2-1	CASSHRPGRYPYNEQFF	TGTGCCAGCAGCCACAGGCCAGGGCGGTACCCCTACAATGAGCAGTTCTTC
once	TRBV10-3	TRBD1	TRBJ2-3	CAISETGGRTDTQYF	TGTGCCATCAGTGAGACAGGGGGGCGGACAGATACGCAGTATTTT
NA	TRBV6-6	TRBD2	TRBJ2-7	CASSPLGGAEEQYF	TGTGCCAGCAGTCCCCTCGGGGGGGCAGAAGAGCAGTACTTC
NA	TRBV7-8	TRBD1	TRBJ2-7	CASSRDRDEQYF	TGTGCCAGCAGCCGCGACAGGGACGAGCAGTACTTC
NA	TRBV18	NA	TRBJ1-2	CASSDRGAYGYTF	TGTGCCAGCTCTGACCGGGGAGCGTATGGCTACACCTTC
NA	TRBV7-6	NA	TRBJ2-5	CASSLGGLLPEAQYF	TGTGCCAGCAGCTTAGGAGGACTACTCCCTGAGGCCCAGTACTTC
NA	TRBV9	NA	TRBJ2-7	CASSGSPNYEQYF	TGTGCCAGCAGCGGTAGTCCCAACTACGAGCAGTACTTC
once	TRBV6-6	TRBD1	TRBJ2-2	CASSYQGQATGELFF	TGTGCCAGCAGTTACCAGGGACAGGCGACCGGGGAGCTGTTTTTT
NA	TRBV4-1	TRBD1	TRBJ2-5	CASSQVGTGQETQYF	TGCGCCAGCAGCCAAGTAGGGACAGGGCAAGAGACCCAGTACTTC
NA	TRBV18	NA	TRBJ1-2	CASSPPSRETNYGYTF	TGTGCCAGCTCACCACCTTCCCGGGAGACTAACTATGGCTACACCTTC
NA	TRBV5-4	NA	TRBJ2-7	CASSWKGEGEQYF	TGTGCCAGCAGCTGGAAGGGGGAGGGCGAGCAGTACTTC
NA	TRBV5-1	NA	TRBJ2-5	CASSLAEEETQYF	TGCGCCAGCAGCTTGGCCGAGGAAGAGACCCAGTACTTC
NA	TRBV29-1	NA	TRBJ1-2	CSAGAGIGSADGYTF	TGCAGCGCTGGGGCAGGTATCGGGTCGGCGGATGGCTACACCTTC
NA	TRBV27	TRBD2	TRBJ2-1	CASKSPGGSRGEQFF	TGTGCCAGCAAGAGCCCGGGGGGTTCCCGGGGGGAGCAGTTCTTC
NA	TRBV9	NA	TRBJ1-2	CASSVMGGYYGYTF	TGTGCCAGCAGCGTAATGGGAGGGTACTATGGCTACACCTTC
NA	TRBV7-9	TRBD1	TRBJ2-7	CASSPGTGELNEQYF	TGTGCCAGCAGCCCGGGGACAGGGGAATTAAACGAGCAGTACTTC
NA	TRBV29-1	NA	TRBJ2-1	CSVGGPGLLNEQFF	TGCAGCGTTGGGGGGCCGGGGCTTCTCAATGAGCAGTTCTTC
NA	TRBV28	NA	TRBJ2-3	CASSSRGTDTQYF	TGTGCCAGCAGTTCTAGGGGGACAGATACGCAGTATTTT
NA	TRBV6-4	NA	TRBJ2-2	CASSGFQGTGELFF	TGTGCCAGCAGTGGCTTCCAGGGGACCGGGGAGCTGTTTTTT
NA	TRBV6-5	NA	TRBJ1-5	CASRPGANSNQPQHF	TGTGCCAGCAGGCCAGGGGCAAATAGCAATCAGCCCCAGCATTTT
few	TRBV9	NA	TRBJ2-1	CASSVGLSRGNEQFF	TGTGCCAGCAGCGTCGGTCTAAGCCGGGGCAATGAGCAGTTCTTC
NA	TRBV2	TRBD2	TRBJ2-2	CASSETLASGGQNTGELFF	TGTGCCAGCAGTGAAACTTTGGCTAGCGGGGGTCAAAACACCGGGGAGCTGTTTTTT